These T cell receptor beta chains were read from a single sample in a study of blood T cell repertoires in COVID-19. The data were produced by immunoSEQ multiplex PCR, yet TCRdb's version contains in-frame clones alone and is incomplete. This table has roughly 220,000 clones, 80% to 90% appearing once. Sequencing was carried out using peripheral blood. The receptors here all came from a woman over 75 with COVID-19, enrolled during active disease. The CDR3 runs from the conserved cysteine through the conserved F or W. Fields, in order: J gene, D gene, V gene, clone size, CDR3 DNA, CDR3 protein. A D gene is named only where the DNA matches it firmly. A clone size is listed for some rows: how often the clone was seen (once, few, many), or a class if it is expanded.

j_gene: TRBJ1-2; d_gene: NA; v_gene: TRBV19; abundance: NA; CDR3nt: TGTGCCAGTAGTCCGACGGGACACCACTATGGCTACACCTTC; CDR3aa: CASSPTGHHYGYTF
j_gene: TRBJ1-5; d_gene: NA; v_gene: TRBV28; abundance: NA; CDR3nt: TGTGCCAGCAGTTTGAGTCAGGGCCTTCAGCCCCAGCATTTT; CDR3aa: CASSLSQGLQPQHF
j_gene: TRBJ2-3; d_gene: NA; v_gene: TRBV24-1; abundance: NA; CDR3nt: TGTGCCACCAGTGTTACTGACTCAAGCACAGATACGCAGTATTTT; CDR3aa: CATSVTDSSTDTQYF
j_gene: TRBJ2-2; d_gene: NA; v_gene: TRBV5-1; abundance: NA; CDR3nt: TGCGCCAGCAGCTTCAGGGGTAATATCGGGGAGCTGTTTTTT; CDR3aa: CASSFRGNIGELFF
j_gene: TRBJ2-3; d_gene: NA; v_gene: TRBV6-6; abundance: NA; CDR3nt: TGTGCCAGCACCCTGACAGGTGCCAGCACAGATACGCAGTATTTT; CDR3aa: CASTLTGASTDTQYF
j_gene: TRBJ1-6; d_gene: NA; v_gene: TRBV9; abundance: few; CDR3nt: TGTGCCAGCAGTTCCAGGGTTGATAATTCACCCCTCCACTTT; CDR3aa: CASSSRVDNSPLHF
j_gene: TRBJ1-1; d_gene: NA; v_gene: TRBV6-5; abundance: few; CDR3nt: TGTGCCAGCAGTTCGGGGGTGGGGAACACTGAAGCTTTCTTT; CDR3aa: CASSSGVGNTEAFF
j_gene: TRBJ1-2; d_gene: NA; v_gene: TRBV7-9; abundance: NA; CDR3nt: TGTGCCAGCAGCCTTGACGGAGGGCATGGCTACACCTTC; CDR3aa: CASSLDGGHGYTF
j_gene: TRBJ1-1; d_gene: TRBD1; v_gene: TRBV6-5; abundance: NA; CDR3nt: TGTGCCAGCGGTAGGACAGGGGGCTTATGGACTGAAGCTTTCTTT; CDR3aa: CASGRTGGLWTEAFF
j_gene: TRBJ1-1; d_gene: NA; v_gene: TRBV10-3; abundance: NA; CDR3nt: TGTGCCATCAGCCAGACAGTGAACACTGAAGCTTTCTTT; CDR3aa: CAISQTVNTEAFF